This TCR beta chain is drawn from a study of shared clonotypes between healthy human individuals. On the study more broadly: Per donor, CD8 memory used one plate, CD8 naive used two, CD4 memory used three and CD4 naive used three. Findings and caveats of the study: It was the non-shared clonotypes that had lower generation probabilities than clonotypes shared by all four donors.

A note on this clone: Antigen: not known. One end of the junction varies from germline; a read error may be responsible.

Investigators spread the genomic DNA of each subset evenly over several immunoSEQ plates. Here immunoSEQ multiplex PCR was the method, and the copy in TCRdb shows in-frame clones only, minus some. The sample holds 150,000 to 200,000 clones, approximately 92% seen once. The CDR3 extends over 15 amino acids. Germline CDR1 reads SGHRS; CDR2 reads YFSETQ. The V gene is TRBV5-1, the J gene TRBJ1-1; D not resolved. The sequenced sample consisted of naive CD4+ T cells sorted from blood. Subset in this sample: CD45RA+ positively selected. This receptor was obtained from a woman younger than 45 in good health. CDR3 residues: CTSSLAPGVNTEAFF. The CDR3 DNA follows: TGCACCAGCAGCTTGGCACCCGGAGTAAACACTGAAGCTTTCTTT.